This section outlines one T cell receptor (beta chain) sequence together with its context. The data derive from a study of blood T cell repertoires in COVID-19. Overall study context: T cells, B-cell-depleted T cells, or PBMCs supplied cDNA or gDNA.

Original processing methods: For nucleated cells, counts were estimated from reference gene primer amplification. Sequenced by immunoSEQ multiplex PCR; TCRdb stores in-frame clones only, minus some. V and J calls and clone size are as listed in that table; D and trimming were resolved from the DNA. The sample comprises fewer than 250,000 clones, 86% of which are singletons, and 1.5% to 2% rests with the top ten. The CDR3 is made up of 17 amino acids. CDR1 and CDR2 (germline): KGHSH, LQKENI. Trimming removed 0 bases from V and 2 bases from J, with 17 bases in between. The rearrangement uses TRBV18 and TRBJ2-7; D possibly corresponds to TRBD1 (6 bases). The TCR comes from a woman aged 55-70 years who had recovered from COVID-19. The specimen was peripheral blood. CDR3 nucleotides: TGTGCCAGCTCACCACCGATTACAGGGAGTTTCCCCTACGAGCAGTACTTC. This gives the protein CASSPPITGSFPYEQYF.